This T cell receptor (beta chain) was observed in a study of T-cell reconstitution after alpha-beta-depleted transplantation in children. Study-wide results and limits: There were reportedly several hundred expanded graft clones from which alpha-beta T cells came about two months after transplant.

Details on this clonotype: Its antigen is not identified.

The TCRbeta library was prepared with unique molecular identifiers. TCRdb analysed the PCR reads with MiXCR anew, one entry per CDR3 protein. The sample includes some 840,000 distinct CDR3 sequences, about 16% of them seen just once. CDR1 is MNHNS, CDR2 SASEGT, per germline. V lost 6 bases and J lost 4; bases outside the gene matches: 7. There are 15 residues in the CDR3. The material sequenced was PBMCs, mostly from graft donor cells, taken 360 days after TCRalphabeta/CD19-depleted stem cell transplant. This TCR derives from a male patient between 5 and 17 years old who had a stem cell transplant for acute lymphoblastic leukemia, so the T cells may come from the graft donor. The chain has TRBV6-1 and TRBJ2-1; 9 positions match TRBD1. DNA of the CDR3: TGTGCCAGCAGCTCCACAGGGGGCGGATACAATGAGCAGTTCTTC. As protein: CASSSTGGGYNEQFF.